This T cell receptor (beta chain) was captured by sequencing in a study of control samples from healthy donors and cancer patients. Some clones are missing from TCRdb's copy, which holds only in-frame ones; the method was immunoSEQ multiplex PCR. The sample consists of around 150,000 clones, over 85% of them appearing once. Trimming left V 3 bases short and J 2 bases short, with 2 bases between. This CDR3 is built from 11 residues. Germline V gives CDR1 SGHRS, CDR2 YFSETQ. Sequencing was carried out using blood. The genes are TRBV5-1 and TRBJ1-1; D ambiguous. The TCR sequence derives from a man between 25 and 39 years old in good health. This CDR3 is CASSSNTEAFF. CDR3 nucleotide sequence: TGCGCCAGCAGCTCAAACACTGAAGCTTTCTTT.